Below are 3 T cell receptor beta chains sequenced from a single sample in a study of T-cell memory formation after mild COVID-19. Each CDR3 protein is one row after TCRdb ran MiXCR on the 5' RACE reads. Counted here are approximately 450,000 distinct CDR3 sequences, 18% occurring once; the ten biggest clones make up around 12%. The sample consisted of PBMCs or a T cell subset sorted from them (not recorded which). The receptor source for this set is an adult woman who had mild COVID-19 (a few samples of this study predate the infection). Cell type and time point are not known.

This clonotype has just a few counts. This rearrangement joins TRBV14 to TRBJ2-7; 7 nucleotides agree with TRBD1. The length of the CDR3 is 14 residues. CDR1 and CDR2 from the germline V gene are SGHDN and FVKESK. V lost 3 bases to trimming and J lost 3 bases; unmatched junction nucleotides: 5. The DNA for the CDR3 is TGTGCCAGCAGCCATCGGGACAGCCACTACGAGCAGTACTTC. This translates into CASSHRDSHYEQYF.

V and J are TRBV9 and TRBJ2-7; D tentatively reads TRBD1 or TRBD2 (5 bases each). Germline V gene data show CDR1 as SGDLS and CDR2 as YYNGEE. The CDR3 runs to 15 residues. Trimming left V 2 bases short and J 2 bases short, with 14 bases between. The CDR3 sequence: CASSVGRVGPYEQYF. The CDR3 DNA reads as TGTGCCAGCAGCGTGGGACGCGTTGGTCCCTACGAGCAGTACTTC. The entire variable domain, with the rest obtained from reference TRBV9 and TRBJ2-7, is as follows: DSGVTQTPKHLITATGQRVTLRCSPRSGDLSVYWYQQSLDQGLQFLIQYYNGEERAKGNILERFSAQQFPDLHSELNLSSLELGDSALYFCASSVGRVGPYEQYFGPGTRLTVT.

This clonotype showed up just a few times. The DNA for the CDR3 is TGTGCCACAGGGGGCACAGACACACAGGGCACTGAAGCTTTCTTT. It translates to CATGGTDTQGTEAFF. The chain links TRBV6-5 to TRBJ1-1, with TRBD1 identical over 8 bases. Per germline, CDR1 MNHEY and CDR2 SVGAGI. V lost 10 bases and J lost 4; bases outside the gene matches: 14. The CDR3 sequence is 15 residues long.